Shown below are 19 T cell receptor beta chains from a single sample sequenced in a study of cytomegalovirus exposure and HLA in healthy donors. 13 Jbeta primers and 60 Vbeta primers were used for the PCR. Clones were read by immunoSEQ multiplex PCR, and TCRdb kept only the in-frame ones, dropping some. The sample contains 160,000 or so clones, roughly 79% of which appear only once. Material: PBMCs. The receptors originated from a woman aged 45 to 65 in good health and CMV-seronegative.

The V gene is TRBV6-5, the J gene TRBJ1-1; possible D gene TRBD1, 6 bases. Trimming took 8 bases from V and 0 from J, leaving 10 bases between them. Germline V gives CDR1 MNHEY, CDR2 SVGAGI. CDR3 size: 13 residues. DNA for the CDR3: TGTGCCAGCGGTCCAGGGGTGAACACTGAAGCTTTCTTT. This encodes CASGPGVNTEAFF.

This clone has only a few counts. This chain uses TRBV19 with TRBJ1-1; weak D call: TRBD1 (5 bases). With 9 bases removed from V and 0 bases from J, the gap between germline ends came to 11 bases. The CDR3 runs 13 residues. CDR1 is LNHDA, CDR2 SQIVND, per germline (reference sequence). This CDR3 is CASSGLLNTEAFF. CDR3 nucleotide sequence: TGTGCCAGCTCGGGACTTTTGAACACTGAAGCTTTCTTT.

The chain carries TRBV5-1 and TRBJ2-5; D is unclear. Germline V gives CDR1 SGHRS, CDR2 YFSETQ. The V gene lost 2 bases and the J gene lost 4 bases, with 9 bases spanning the gap. The CDR3 covers 13 residues. In DNA, the CDR3 is TGCGCCAGCAGCTTTAACAGTGCAGAGACCCAGTACTTC. It specifies CASSFNSAETQYF.

To note about this clone: Germline is not matched at one junction end, which may reflect a read error. The chain is built from TRBV5-4 and TRBJ1-1, with 9 nucleotides matching TRBD1. Germline V gives CDR1 SGHNT, CDR2 YYREEE (reference sequence). This CDR3 contains 17 residues. CDR3 residues: CASSSYPRTGVNTEAFF. The CDR3 bases are TGTGCCAGCAGCTCCTATCCTCGGACAGGGGTGAATACTGAAGCTTTCTTT.

The chain has TRBV21-1 and TRBJ2-1; no check of the table's D call, TRBD2, against the DNA was made. TRBV21-1 corresponds to a pseudogene. The CDR3 has 15 residues. In nucleotides, the CDR3 is TGTGCCAGCAGCCGCGGGACTAGCGGCTTCAATGAGCAGTTCTTC. Its protein is CASSRGTSGFNEQFF.

This clone appeared once. A read error may account for a junction end that differs from germline. V usage is TRBV5-1 and J usage is TRBJ1-2; 8 positions match TRBD1. Germline V lookup: CDR1 SGHRS, CDR2 YFSETQ. The CDR3 is made up of 15 amino acids. CDR3 in DNA: TGCGTCAGCAGCACGGGGACAGGCCTTAACTATGGCTACACCTTC. Protein sequence: CVSSTGTGLNYGYTF.

This clone is a singleton in its sample. The V call is TRBV6-1, the J call TRBJ1-2, with 9 bases lining up with TRBD1. The V gene's germline CDR1 is MNHNS and CDR2 SASEGT. V lost 10 bases, J lost 5 bases, and 11 bases stayed unmatched. The CDR3 is made up of 14 amino acids. CDR3 residues: CATWTGDSRYGYTF. Here the CDR3 DNA reads TGTGCCACATGGACAGGGGATTCTCGATATGGCTACACCTTC.

The rearrangement joins TRBV7-8 to TRBJ1-2, with D perhaps matching TRBD1 (5 bases). The CDR3 is 13 residues long. Looked up from germline, CDR1 is SGHVS and CDR2 is FQNEAQ. Trimming removed 2 bases from V and 6 bases from J, with 10 bases in between. The CDR3 coding sequence is TGTGCCAGCAGCTTATGGGCAGGGAATGGCTACACCTTC. It translates to CASSLWAGNGYTF. The full variable domain, its missing parts supplied by reference TRBV7-8 and TRBJ1-2, is GAGVSQSPRYKVAKRGQDVALRCDPISGHVSLFWYQQALGQGPEFLTYFQNEAQLDKSGLPSDRFFAERPEGSVSTLKIQRTQQEDSAVYLCASSLWAGNGYTFGSGTRLTVV.

This clone was seen only a few times. This sequence joins TRBV28 and TRBJ1-3, with 9 positions matching TRBD1. CDR1 MDHEN and CDR2 SYDVKM come from the germline V gene. V was pared by 5 bases and J by 6 bases, with 5 bases of the junction left unmatched. The CDR3 is 14 residues long. CDR3 region: CASSPTGGENTIYF. In nucleotides, the CDR3 is TGTGCCAGCAGTCCGACAGGGGGAGAAAACACCATATATTTT. Full variable domain (outside the CDR3, taken from reference TRBV28 and TRBJ1-3): DVKVTQSSRYLVKRTGEKVFLECVQDMDHENMFWYRQDPGLGLRLIYFSYDVKMKEKGDIPEGYSVSREKKERFSLILESASTNQTSMYLCASSPTGGENTIYFGEGSWLTVV.

V gene TRBV7-2 combines with J gene TRBJ2-7, with 10 bases that match TRBD2. Trimming at V came to 5 bases and at J to 6 bases, leaving 13 bases not matched to a gene. CDR1 SGHTA and CDR2 FQGNSA come from the germline V gene. This CDR3 contains 16 residues. CDR3 DNA sequence: TGTGCCAGCAGCCCCTGCGGGACTAGCGTAGAATGCGAGCAGTACTTC. Amino acids: CASSPCGTSVECEQYF.

The chain joins TRBV11-3 to TRBJ2-7; tentative D call: TRBD2 (6 bases). The germline V and J ends were trimmed by 5 bases and 5 bases, with 19 bases remaining between them. Germline CDR1 SGHNT, CDR2 YENEEA. CDR3 length equals 15 residues. CDR3 protein: CASSPSAGSRHEQYF. CDR3 in DNA: TGTGCCAGCAGCCCATCGGCCGGGAGTCGCCACGAGCAGTACTTC.

The rearrangement joins TRBV23-1 to TRBJ1-1, with 9 nucleotides matching TRBD1. TRBV23-1 is labeled an ORF, and its function is uncertain. CDR3 size: 17 residues. Trimming removed 1 base from V and 2 bases from J; junction bases left unmatched: 8. DNA of the CDR3: TGCGCCAGCAGTCAATGCCGACAGGGGGACCGAAACACTGAAGCTTTCTTT. It yields the protein CASSQCRQGDRNTEAFF.

This chain connects TRBV29-1 to TRBJ2-2, with TRBD1 as a possible D gene (6 bases). This CDR3 is built from 14 residues. The ends were cut back, 4 bases at V and 3 bases at J, with 12 bases in the middle. Per the germline V gene, CDR1 is SQVTM and CDR2 is ANQGSEA. CDR3 nucleotides: TGCAGCGTTGTCAGGGGTAGGGACACCGGGGAGCTGTTTTTT. It specifies CSVVRGRDTGELFF.

As regards this clone: The junction and the germline gene differ at one end; a read error may be behind it. V is TRBV2 and J is TRBJ2-7, with D tentatively TRBD2 (6 bases). CDR1 SNHLY and CDR2 FYNNEI come from the germline V gene. The CDR3 is made up of 10 amino acids. CDR3 residues: CASGHRDSNF. For the CDR3, the DNA is TGTGCCAGCGGGCACCGGGACTCTAACTTC.

J is TRBJ2-1 and V is TRBV5-1; 7 bases fit TRBD1. After removal of 3 bases from V and 4 bases from J, the junction contained 7 bases not matched to a gene. Germline V gene lookup returns CDR1 SGHRS and CDR2 YFSETQ. The CDR3 spans 15 residues. CDR3 loop: CASSSPGQLYNEQFF. CDR3 DNA: TGCGCCAGCAGCTCCCCGGGACAGCTATACAATGAGCAGTTCTTC. The complete variable domain, with remaining parts taken from reference TRBV5-1 and TRBJ2-1, reads KAGVTQTPRYLIKTRGQQVTLSCSPISGHRSVSWYQQTPGQGLQFLFEYFSETQRNKGNFPGRFSGRQFSNSRSEMNVSTLELGDSALYLCASSSPGQLYNEQFFGPGTRLTVL.

V usage is TRBV7-9 and J usage is TRBJ2-3, with 10 bases lining up with TRBD1. CDR1 is SEHNR, CDR2 FQNEAQ, per germline (reference sequence). V was pared by 1 base and J by 2 bases, with 12 bases of the junction left unmatched. The CDR3 has 19 amino acids. The CDR3 here is CASSLVGTGDPLYTDTQYF. In DNA, the CDR3 is TGTGCCAGCAGCTTAGTCGGGACAGGGGACCCACTATACACAGATACGCAGTATTTT.

The chain uses TRBV18 and TRBJ2-3, with 11 bases aligning to TRBD2. Per germline, CDR1 KGHSH and CDR2 LQKENI. CDR3 size: 15 residues. V lost 2 bases to trimming and J lost 4 bases; unmatched junction nucleotides: 2. This CDR3 reads CASSPSLAGADTQYF. The CDR3, as DNA: TGTGCCAGCTCACCATCACTAGCGGGGGCAGATACGCAGTATTTT. The whole variable domain, filled in from reference TRBV18 and TRBJ2-3, reads NAGVMQNPRHLVRRRGQEARLRCSPMKGHSHVYWYRQLPEEGLKFMVYLQKENIIDESGMPKERFSAEFPKEGPSILRIQQVVRGDSAAYFCASSPSLAGADTQYFGPGTRLTVL.

Comments on this clone: The sample has other DNA sequences that encode this CDR3 too. V and J are TRBV28 and TRBJ2-7, with D possibly matching TRBD1 (6 bases). CDR3 size: 13 residues. V was trimmed by 6 bases and J by 5 bases, leaving 14 bases between them. Germline CDR1 reads MDHEN; CDR2 reads SYDVKM. CDR3: CASRLRGYHEQYF. The CDR3 nucleotides read TGTGCCAGCAGGCTTAGGGGGTACCACGAGCAGTACTTC.

The rearrangement links TRBV7-9 to TRBJ2-5; 7 bases fit TRBD2. The V and J ends lost 1 base and 0 bases, in that order; junction bases with no gene match: 2. This CDR3 spans 15 amino acids. Germline values: CDR1 SEHNR, CDR2 FQNEAQ (reference sequence). The CDR3 DNA follows: TGTGCCAGCAGCTTAGGAGCGGGGTACCAAGAGACCCAGTACTTC. It yields the protein CASSLGAGYQETQYF. The variable domain in full, completed from reference TRBV7-9 and TRBJ2-5, reads DTGVSQNPRHKITKRGQNVTFRCDPISEHNRLYWYRQTLGQGPEFLTYFQNEAQLEKSRLLSDRFSAERPKGSFSTLEIQRTEQGDSAMYLCASSLGAGYQETQYFGPGTRLLVL.